The next 9 T cell receptor beta chains were all read from a single sample in a study of regulatory T cells in long-lasting Graves disease. Described time point: persistent/refractory GD, antithyroid drugs over 5 years with positive TRAb. PBMC-derived RNA was used for the TCR library. Relying on iRepertoire HTBI primers and Arm-PCR of CDR3 regions, the team built TCR beta libraries. From the multiplex PCR reads, TCRdb called clonotypes with MiXCR, one entry per CDR3 protein. The data contain a few hundred thousand distinct CDR3 sequences, about 22% of them singletons. Here the sequenced sample was peripheral blood mononuclear cells (PBMCs), taken when the disease was refractory, from a patient treated with antithyroid drugs. The receptors were gathered from a female donor with Graves disease.

This clonotype was seen many times. The J gene is TRBJ1-1, the V gene TRBV10-3; D possibly corresponds to TRBD1 (6 bases). Germline V CDR1 and CDR2: ENHRY, SYGVKD. CDR3 length: 15 amino acids. V shed 6 bases and J shed 2 bases, with 16 bases lying between them. In nucleotides, the CDR3 is TGTGCCATCAGGGGGGGCGGGGAACCAAACACTGAAGCTTTCTTT. It encodes CAIRGGGEPNTEAFF.

This clonotype was counted a few times. The CDR3 DNA reads TGTGCCAGCAGCTTGTCCTCAGGGTACGAGACCCAGTACTTC. Residues: CASSLSSGYETQYF. V usage is TRBV7-9 and J usage is TRBJ2-5, with a weak D call TRBD1 (5 bases). The ends were cut back, 3 bases at V and 5 bases at J, with 13 bases in the middle. The CDR3 contains 14 residues. From germline, CDR1 is SEHNR and CDR2 FQNEAQ (reference sequence).

A single count supports this clonotype. The V call is TRBV19, the J call TRBJ2-3; no firm D call. Trimming pared 6 bases from V and 3 bases from J, leaving 13 bases between. This CDR3 has 14 residues. The germline V gene has CDR1 LNHDA and CDR2 SQIVND (reference sequence). CDR3 loop: CASSPAPSTDTQYF. CDR3 bases: TGTGCCAGTAGCCCGGCCCCGTCGACAGATACGCAGTATTTT.

The chain has TRBV19 and TRBJ2-7; 11 bases match TRBD1. This CDR3 has 14 amino acids. CDR1 is LNHDA and CDR2 is SQIVND in the germline V gene (reference sequence). After removal of 3 bases from V and 5 bases from J, the junction contained 3 bases not matched to a gene. CDR3 sequence: CASSILGQGDEQYF. The CDR3, as DNA: TGTGCCAGTAGTATTCTGGGACAGGGGGACGAGCAGTACTTC.

This clonotype was detected only a few times. The V and J genes are TRBV7-3 and TRBJ2-7; no clear D. The V gene's germline CDR1 is SGHTA and CDR2 FQGTGA. Trimming removed 3 bases from V and 1 base from J, with 13 bases in between. This CDR3 region has 15 residues. CDR3 residues: CASSFGRTSSYEQYF. The CDR3 DNA sequence: TGTGCCAGCAGCTTCGGACGGACGAGTTCCTACGAGCAGTACTTC. The whole variable domain, filled in from reference TRBV7-3 and TRBJ2-7, reads GAGVSQTPSNKVTEKGKYVELRCDPISGHTALYWYRQSLGQGPEFLIYFQGTGAADDSGLPNDRFFAVRPEGSVSTLKIQRTERGDSAVYLCASSFGRTSSYEQYFGPGTRLTVT.

This clonotype was seen a few times. The chain employs TRBV19 and TRBJ1-1; tentatively, D is TRBD1 (5 bases). The germline V gene has CDR1 LNHDA and CDR2 SQIVND (reference sequence). The V end was cut by 3 bases, the J end by 4 bases, with 12 bases between. The CDR3 loop spans 14 amino acids. CDR3 nucleotide sequence: TGTGCCAGTAGTATCCAGGGATTAGGCACTGAAGCTTTCTTT. Translating it yields CASSIQGLGTEAFF.

V is TRBV7-2 and J is TRBJ2-7, with no clear D. CDR3 length: 14 residues. Trimming removed 5 bases at V and 5 bases at J, with 16 bases between. Germline-derived CDR1 and CDR2 are SGHTA and FQGNSA. The CDR3 nucleotides are TGTGCCAGCAGCGGCGGCCAAGACGTCCACGAGCAGTACTTC. Protein product: CASSGGQDVHEQYF.

The J gene is TRBJ1-5, the V gene TRBV6-9; D may be TRBD1 (6 bases). CDR1 and CDR2 from the germline V gene are MNHGY and SVAAGI. Trimming took off 3 bases at V and 11 bases at J, with 8 bases between the two ends. The CDR3 sequence is 11 residues long. This CDR3 reads CASSYPGAQHF. The CDR3, as DNA: TGTGCCAGCAGTTACCCAGGGGCCCAGCATTTT.

The CDR3 region is CASSPEGRENTEAFF. CDR3 nucleotide sequence: TGTGCCAGCAGCCCGGAGGGACGGGAGAACACTGAAGCTTTCTTT. The chain employs TRBV13 and TRBJ1-1, with D tentatively TRBD1 (5 bases). The CDR3 contains 15 residues. Germline lookup yields CDR1 PRHDT and CDR2 FYEKMQ (reference sequence). Trimming removed 5 bases at V and 1 base at J, with 14 bases between.